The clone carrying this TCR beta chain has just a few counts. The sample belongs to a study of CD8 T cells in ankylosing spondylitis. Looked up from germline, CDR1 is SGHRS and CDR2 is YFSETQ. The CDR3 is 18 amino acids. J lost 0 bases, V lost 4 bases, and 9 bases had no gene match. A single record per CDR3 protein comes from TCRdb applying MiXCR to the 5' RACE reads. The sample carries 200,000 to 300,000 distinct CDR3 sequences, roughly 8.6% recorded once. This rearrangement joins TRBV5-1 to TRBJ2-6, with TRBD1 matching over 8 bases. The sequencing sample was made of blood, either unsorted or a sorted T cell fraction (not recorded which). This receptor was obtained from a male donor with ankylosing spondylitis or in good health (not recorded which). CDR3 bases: TGCGCCAGCAGCCCCCGGGACAGGAGCAGCTCTGGGGCCAACGTCCTGACTTTC. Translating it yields CASSPRDRSSSGANVLTF.